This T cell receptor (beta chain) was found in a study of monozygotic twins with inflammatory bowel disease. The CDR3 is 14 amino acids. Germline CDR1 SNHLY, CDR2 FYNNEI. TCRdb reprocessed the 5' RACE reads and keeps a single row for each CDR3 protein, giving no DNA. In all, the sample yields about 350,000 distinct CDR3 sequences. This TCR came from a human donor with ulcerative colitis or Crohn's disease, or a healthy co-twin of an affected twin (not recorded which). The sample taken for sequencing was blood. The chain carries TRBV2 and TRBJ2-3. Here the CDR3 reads CASIPESGTDTQYF. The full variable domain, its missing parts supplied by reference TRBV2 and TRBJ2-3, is EPEVTQTPSHQVTQMGQEVILRCVPISNHLYFYWYRQILGQKVEFLVSFYNNEISEKSEIFDDQFSVERPDGSNFTLKIRSTKLEDSAMYFCASIPESGTDTQYFGPGTRLTVL.